A single sample is the source of the 18 T cell receptor beta chains below, sequenced in a study of cytomegalovirus exposure and HLA in healthy donors. PCR used 60 Vbeta primers and 13 Jbeta primers. Here immunoSEQ multiplex PCR was the method, and the copy in TCRdb shows in-frame clones only, minus some. The sample yields roughly 200,000 clones, more than 70% seen once. Sequencing input: PBMCs. The source of these receptors is a man in his forties or fifties in good health and CMV-seropositive.

V usage is TRBV5-1 and J usage is TRBJ2-5; D is ambiguous. V lost 4 bases and J lost 4, with 11 bases in between. The CDR3 is made up of 13 amino acids. CDR1 and CDR2 from the germline V gene are SGHRS and YFSETQ. The CDR3 nucleotides read TGCGCCAGCAGCGCAGATTCCCGAGAGACCCAGTACTTC. Protein sequence: CASSADSRETQYF.

The chain couples TRBV4-1 to TRBJ2-1, with TRBD2 identical over 8 bases. V trimming: 1 base; J trimming: 5 bases; junction bases outside the gene matches: 4. There are 15 residues in the CDR3. Per the germline V gene, CDR1 is MGHRA and CDR2 is YSYEKL. In DNA, the CDR3 is TGCGCCAGCAGCCAAGGGACTAGCCGGAACAATGAGCAGTTCTTC. Protein: CASSQGTSRNNEQFF.

The chain couples TRBV5-6 to TRBJ1-1; no clear D. Trimming left V 5 bases short and J 1 base short, with 6 bases between. In germline, CDR1 is SGHDT, CDR2 YYEEEE. The CDR3 extends over 12 amino acids. CDR3 nucleotides: TGTGCCAGCAGACAGCAGAACACTGAAGCTTTCTTT. This encodes CASRQQNTEAFF.

This sequence joins TRBV7-2 and TRBJ2-1; maybe TRBD2 (5 bases). The germline V gene encodes CDR1 SGHTA and CDR2 FQGNSA. CDR3 length: 14 amino acids. Trimming pared 3 bases from V and 4 bases from J, leaving 10 bases between. For the CDR3, the DNA is TGTGCCAGCAGCTTGGGCGGGTTATACAATGAGCAGTTCTTC. Encoded protein: CASSLGGLYNEQFF.

This chain links TRBV7-2 with TRBJ2-5; D gene ambiguous. From germline, CDR1 is SGHTA and CDR2 FQGNSA. The germline V and J ends were trimmed by 2 bases and 5 bases, with 12 bases remaining between them. The CDR3 has 14 amino acids. The CDR3 coding sequence is TGTGCCAGCAGCTTAAATGCTAGAAGTGAGACCCAGTACTTC. Its protein is CASSLNARSETQYF.

V and J are TRBV2 and TRBJ2-7, with D possibly being TRBD2 (5 bases). Germline CDR1 SNHLY, CDR2 FYNNEI. The CDR3 sequence is 14 residues long. Trimming removed 7 bases at V and 0 bases at J, with 13 bases between. The CDR3 loop is CASNQERASYEQYF. CDR3 in DNA: TGTGCCAGCAATCAAGAGAGGGCCTCCTACGAGCAGTACTTC.

The chain is built from TRBV5-1 and TRBJ2-1, with D unresolved. The germline CDR1 and CDR2 sequences are SGHRS and YFSETQ. The V end was cut by 1 base, the J end by 7 bases, with 12 bases between. The CDR3 loop spans 14 amino acids. CDR3 residues: CASSLLSSENEQFF. CDR3 in DNA: TGCGCCAGCAGCTTGCTTTCCTCTGAGAATGAGCAGTTCTTC. The full variable domain, rest sourced from reference TRBV5-1 and TRBJ2-1, is KAGVTQTPRYLIKTRGQQVTLSCSPISGHRSVSWYQQTPGQGLQFLFEYFSETQRNKGNFPGRFSGRQFSNSRSEMNVSTLELGDSALYLCASSLLSSENEQFFGPGTRLTVL.

J is TRBJ2-3 and V is TRBV2; 9 bases map to TRBD1. This CDR3 contains 14 residues. Trimming at V came to 7 bases and at J to 8 bases, leaving 10 bases not matched to a gene. Per the germline V gene, CDR1 is SNHLY and CDR2 is FYNNEI. CDR3 sequence: CASIDRGTLGTQYF. DNA of the CDR3: TGTGCCAGCATCGACAGGGGGACCCTCGGTACGCAGTATTTT.

The chain recombines TRBV10-2 with TRBJ1-2; D gene unclear. This CDR3 is built from 16 residues. Trimming pared 3 bases from V and 4 bases from J, leaving 18 bases between. Germline CDR1 reads WSHSY; CDR2 reads SAAADI. CDR3 amino acids: CASSDPAVEGGYGYTF. The CDR3 DNA reads as TGCGCCAGCAGTGACCCCGCCGTGGAGGGAGGCTATGGCTACACCTTC.

The chain combines TRBV5-8 with TRBJ2-5; weak D call: TRBD1 (6 bases). The DNA end is more similar to TRBJ2-7, so the J call may be wrong. CDR1 and CDR2 from the germline V gene are SGHTS and YDEGEE. The CDR3 is 15 amino acids. CDR3 sequence reads: CASSWLRGDSYEQYF. The CDR3 coding sequence is TGTGCCAGCAGCTGGCTCAGGGGAGACTCCTACGAGCAGTACTTC.

The CDR3 reads CASCPGLAGDWTEQFF. In DNA, the CDR3 is TGTGCCAGCTGCCCGGGGCTAGCGGGAGATTGGACTGAGCAGTTCTTC. This chain connects TRBV11-2 to TRBJ2-1; 10 bases align to TRBD2. The germline V gene has CDR1 SGHAT and CDR2 FQNNGV. J lost 9 bases, V lost 8 bases, and 16 bases had no gene match. The CDR3 loop spans 16 amino acids.

V usage is TRBV10-2 and J usage is TRBJ2-1; 10 nucleotides match TRBD2. With 5 bases clipped from V and 9 bases from J, the junction kept 13 bases outside the gene matches. The CDR3 contains 16 residues. Germline V CDR1 and CDR2: WSHSY, SAAADI. The DNA for the CDR3 is TGCGCCAGCAGTCCGACGGCGAGCGGGAGGGCCATTGAGCAGTTCTTC. Encoded protein: CASSPTASGRAIEQFF.

The chain employs TRBV19 and TRBJ1-1; 7 bases agree with TRBD1. V shed 9 bases and J 1 base; nucleotides not matched to a gene: 5. Germline V CDR1 and CDR2: LNHDA, SQIVND (reference sequence). This CDR3 is 13 amino acids long. The CDR3 reads CASAGQPNTEAFF. DNA for the CDR3: TGTGCCAGCGCGGGACAGCCGAACACTGAAGCTTTCTTT.

Points on this clone: Other DNA sequences in this specimen translate into the identical CDR3. The chain employs TRBV5-1 and TRBJ2-3, with 9 bases lining up with TRBD2. CDR3 length: 16 residues. With V trimmed by 0 bases and J by 0 bases, 2 bases remained unmatched. Germline-derived CDR1 and CDR2 are SGHRS and YFSETQ. The CDR3 nucleotides are TGCGCCAGCAGCTTGGGACTAGCGGAAAGCACAGATACGCAGTATTTT. This codes for CASSLGLAESTDTQYF.

This clone was seen a single time. V usage is TRBV7-9 and J usage is TRBJ1-2; D is possibly TRBD1 (6 bases). The V and J ends lost 4 bases and 2 bases respectively, with 8 bases between them. This CDR3 spans 13 amino acids. CDR1 SEHNR and CDR2 FQNEAQ come from the germline V gene (reference sequence). The CDR3 sequence is CASSSGQNYGYTF. In DNA form, the CDR3 reads TGTGCCAGCAGCTCCGGACAGAACTATGGCTACACCTTC.

V usage is TRBV4-1 and J usage is TRBJ2-2; D gene ambiguous. The CDR3 has 13 amino acids. CDR1 and CDR2 (germline): MGHRA, YSYEKL. V was clipped by 8 bases and J by 1 base, with 8 bases between them. This CDR3 is CASAGGNTGELFF. For the CDR3, the DNA is TGCGCCAGCGCCGGTGGGAACACCGGGGAGCTGTTTTTT.

This clone has only a few counts. CDR3 sequence: CASSVGSGRGTDTQYF. CDR3 DNA sequence: TGTGCCAGCAGCGTAGGTAGCGGGAGGGGCACAGATACGCAGTATTTT. The genes are TRBV9 and TRBJ2-3, with 11 bases aligning to TRBD2. Germline-derived CDR1 and CDR2 are SGDLS and YYNGEE. This CDR3 contains 16 residues. Trimming at V came to 0 bases and at J to 1 base, leaving 1 base not matched to a gene. Full variable domain (missing parts from reference TRBV9 and TRBJ2-3): DSGVTQTPKHLITATGQRVTLRCSPRSGDLSVYWYQQSLDQGLQFLIQYYNGEERAKGNILERFSAQQFPDLHSELNLSSLELGDSALYFCASSVGSGRGTDTQYFGPGTRLTVL.

This clone turned up a few times. The rearrangement uses TRBV11-2 and TRBJ1-1; D not resolved. The V end lost 6 bases, the J end lost 4 bases, and 9 bases lay between the germline ends. CDR3 length: 12 residues. The germline V gene has CDR1 SGHAT and CDR2 FQNNGV. The CDR3 protein is CASSLWATEAFF. The CDR3 nucleotides read TGTGCCAGCAGTTTATGGGCCACTGAAGCTTTCTTT.